The sequence of this T cell receptor beta chain was determined in a study of cytomegalovirus exposure and HLA in healthy donors. Study results and caveats: As a later analysis showed, a missense DCLRE1C variant was linked to trimming of TCR beta V- and J-genes. More clonal expansion characterized HLA-associated TCR beta chains than equally common others in a later analysis. CMV serostatus was the only recorded immune exposure for donors. Cytomegalovirus status was reportedly diagnosed by the classifier with high sensitivity and specificity.

About this clone: Antigen specificity is unknown.

The PCR ran on 60 Vbeta and 13 Jbeta primers. Profiled with immunoSEQ multiplex PCR; TCRdb holds only in-frame clones, not every one. The repertoire holds some 100,000 clones, with around 70% as singletons. CDR3 length: 14 residues. Germline-derived CDR1 and CDR2 are LNHDA and SQIVND (reference sequence). The V gene lost 0 bases and the J gene lost 7 bases, with 12 bases spanning the gap. This sequence was found in a woman aged 50 to 60 in good health and CMV-seropositive. Sequences were obtained from PBMCs. The V call is TRBV19, the J call TRBJ1-1, with D possibly TRBD1 on 6 matching bases. CDR3 coding DNA: TGTGCCAGTAGTATAGATACGGGGGGCGTTGAAGCTTTCTTT. Translated, it gives CASSIDTGGVEAFF.